This TCR beta chain derives from a study of graft-versus-host responses after intestinal transplantation. Comment on this clone: Its antigen is currently unknown.

The table came from immunoSEQ multiplex PCR; TCRdb's copy has only in-frame clones and leaves some out. The sample yields more than 90,000 clones, more than 90% seen once. This TCR derives from a human donor who was the organ donor for an intestinal transplant. The input for sequencing was unstimulated CD4+ T cells sorted from spleen or lymph node cells, taken before transplant.

The CDR3 coding sequence is TGTGCCAGCAGCTTAGCACTAGTCCTCACAGATACGCAGTATTTT. Its translation is CASSLALVLTDTQYF. The chain has TRBV7-2 and TRBJ2-3, with D maybe TRBD2 (5 bases). This CDR3 is built from 15 residues. Germline CDR1 is SGHTA and CDR2 is FQGNSA. The germline V and J ends were trimmed by 0 bases and 2 bases, with 9 bases remaining between them.